One sample yielded the 15 T cell receptor beta chains listed below, sequenced in a study of cutaneous CD30+ T cell lymphoproliferative disorder and hepatitis E. Libraries were prepared by immunoSEQ multiplex PCR; TCRdb keeps only in-frame clonotypes and omits some of them. The data show fewer than 1,200 clones, roughly 84% seen once. The sequenced sample was skin tissue. The source of these receptors is a human donor with a cutaneous T cell lymphoproliferative disorder associated with hepatitis E virus.

V and J are TRBV19 and TRBJ1-1; D uncertain. Trimming left V 5 bases short and J 0 bases short, with 13 bases between. Germline loops: CDR1 LNHDA, CDR2 SQIVND (reference sequence). The CDR3 spans 15 residues. CDR3 sequence: CASSDGSPVNTEAFF. For the CDR3, the DNA is TGTGCCAGTAGTGATGGGTCTCCCGTGAACACTGAAGCTTTCTTT. The variable domain in full, completed from reference TRBV19 and TRBJ1-1, reads DGGITQSPKYLFRKEGQNVTLSCEQNLNHDAMYWYRQDPGQGLRLIYYSQIVNDFQKGDIAEGYSVSREKKESFPLTVTSAQKNPTAFYLCASSDGSPVNTEAFFGQGTRLTVV.

The chain has TRBV10-2 and TRBJ1-1; D unclear. CDR1 is WSHSY and CDR2 is SAAADI in the germline V gene. CDR3 length: 14 residues. V lost 2 bases, J lost 4 bases, and 11 bases lay in between. The CDR3 reads CASSEPGKATEAFF. CDR3 DNA sequence: TGCGCCAGCAGTGAGCCGGGGAAAGCCACTGAAGCTTTCTTT.

The V gene is TRBV4-3, the J gene TRBJ2-7; D is undetermined. Trimming cost V 0 bases and J 3 bases, with 9 bases left between them. CDR3 length: 14 amino acids. CDR1 LGHNA and CDR2 YSLEER come from the germline V gene. The CDR3 reads CASSQDSSDYEQYF. The CDR3 nucleotides are TGCGCCAGCAGCCAAGATTCATCGGACTACGAGCAGTACTTC.

J is TRBJ2-4 and V is TRBV9, with D possibly being TRBD1 (6 bases). The CDR3 extends over 16 amino acids. Germline CDR1 and CDR2: SGDLS and YYNGEE. Trimming left V 3 bases short and J 0 bases short, with 13 bases between. CDR3 protein: CASSARDTLAKNIQYF. The CDR3 DNA reads as TGTGCCAGCAGCGCCCGGGACACTCTAGCCAAAAACATTCAGTACTTC.

In nucleotides, the CDR3 is TGTGCCAGCAGCCCCGGGACAGGGATGCCTGAAGCTTTCTTT. It encodes CASSPGTGMPEAFF. The V call is TRBV6-5, the J call TRBJ1-1; 9 bases match TRBD1. Looked up from germline, CDR1 is MNHEY and CDR2 is SVGAGI. The V segment lost 6 bases and the J segment 6 bases; nucleotides outside the gene matches: 8. The CDR3 length is 14 residues.

The chain employs TRBV9 and TRBJ2-2; TRBD1 matches at 7 bases. Unmatched junction bases numbered 8, after V lost 1 base and J lost 5 bases. The CDR3 runs to 16 residues. Germline V gene data show CDR1 as SGDLS and CDR2 as YYNGEE. CDR3 coding DNA: TGTGCCAGCAGCGTAATTTCGGCAGGGGGTACCGGGGAGCTGTTTTTT. Residues: CASSVISAGGTGELFF. Supplemented by reference TRBV9 and TRBJ2-2, the full variable domain reads DSGVTQTPKHLITATGQRVTLRCSPRSGDLSVYWYQQSLDQGLQFLIQYYNGEERAKGNILERFSAQQFPDLHSELNLSSLELGDSALYFCASSVISAGGTGELFFGEGSRLTVL.

This chain uses TRBV19 with TRBJ1-2, with no clear D. The CDR3 is 11 residues long. The germline V gene encodes CDR1 LNHDA and CDR2 SQIVND (reference sequence). V was trimmed by 9 bases and J by 3 bases, leaving 8 bases between them. CDR3 loop: CASSYDYGYTF. Here the CDR3 DNA reads TGTGCCAGCTCATACGACTATGGCTACACCTTC.

The CDR3 DNA reads as TGTGCCAGCAGTCCCCTAGACAGGCAGCCCCAGCATTTT. It translates to CASSPLDRQPQHF. The rearrangement links TRBV28 to TRBJ1-5, with D perhaps matching TRBD1 (6 bases). This CDR3 has 13 residues. V was pared by 5 bases and J by 7 bases, with 12 bases between. Germline CDR1 reads MDHEN; CDR2 reads SYDVKM.

The rearrangement joins TRBV7-2 to TRBJ2-7, with D unresolved. CDR3 size: 14 residues. Trimming removed 0 bases from V and 0 bases from J, with 6 bases in between. CDR1 is SGHTA, CDR2 FQGNSA, per germline. The DNA of the CDR3 is TGTGCCAGCAGCTTAGCGCAGCGCTCCTACGAGCAGTACTTC. This sequence encodes CASSLAQRSYEQYF. Complete variable domain (other parts from reference TRBV7-2 and TRBJ2-7): GAGVSQSPSNKVTEKGKDVELRCDPISGHTALYWYRQSLGQGLEFLIYFQGNSAPDKSGLPSDRFSAERTGGSVSTLTIQRTQQEDSAVYLCASSLAQRSYEQYFGPGTRLTVT.

The rearrangement links TRBV6-5 to TRBJ1-2, with TRBD1 matching over 7 bases. Trimming at V came to 5 bases and at J to 10 bases, leaving 7 bases not matched to a gene. This CDR3 is built from 12 residues. Germline V gene data show CDR1 as MNHEY and CDR2 as SVGAGI. CDR3 in amino acids: CASSPDRAIYTF. The CDR3 DNA reads as TGTGCCAGCAGTCCCGACAGGGCGATCTACACCTTC.

The chain links TRBV6-5 to TRBJ1-3, with a weak D call TRBD1 (5 bases). CDR1 and CDR2 (germline): MNHEY, SVGAGI. The length of the CDR3 is 13 residues. The V end was cut by 11 bases, the J end by 8 bases, with 19 bases between. This CDR3 reads CACEGPDGDTIYF. The DNA of the CDR3 is TGTGCCTGCGAGGGGCCGGATGGGGACACCATATATTTT.

V usage is TRBV28 and J usage is TRBJ1-3, with D unclear. The CDR3 has 14 amino acids. Germline lookup yields CDR1 MDHEN and CDR2 SYDVKM. With 6 bases removed from V and 1 base from J, the gap between germline ends came to 10 bases. In DNA, the CDR3 is TGTGCCAGCAGGGAAAGGTTATCTGGAAACACCATATATTTT. The encoded protein is CASRERLSGNTIYF. The variable domain in full, with the rest retrieved from reference TRBV28 and TRBJ1-3, is DVKVTQSSRYLVKRTGEKVFLECVQDMDHENMFWYRQDPGLGLRLIYFSYDVKMKEKGDIPEGYSVSREKKERFSLILESASTNQTSMYLCASRERLSGNTIYFGEGSWLTVV.

V usage is TRBV2 and J usage is TRBJ1-1; D may be TRBD1 (5 bases). Germline loops: CDR1 SNHLY, CDR2 FYNNEI. The CDR3 loop spans 11 amino acids. V lost 8 bases and J 7 bases, leaving 11 bases between the germline ends. The CDR3: CASLRGVEAFF. CDR3 DNA: TGTGCCAGCCTGAGGGGAGTTGAAGCTTTCTTT.

V gene TRBV2 combines with J gene TRBJ2-7; D ambiguous. Trimming stripped 0 bases from V and 11 bases from J, with 8 bases between. CDR1 SNHLY and CDR2 FYNNEI come from the germline V gene. The CDR3 totals 11 residues. CDR3: CASSEARPEYF. The DNA of the CDR3 is TGTGCCAGCAGTGAAGCGCGGCCGGAGTACTTC.

The gene calls are TRBV5-6 and TRBJ1-5; tentative D call: TRBD1 (6 bases). V lost 2 bases, J lost 3 bases, and 15 bases lay in between. The CDR3 covers 16 residues. Germline values: CDR1 SGHDT, CDR2 YYEEEE. This CDR3 is CASSLGWDMDNQPQHF. In nucleotides, the CDR3 is TGTGCCAGCAGCTTAGGTTGGGACATGGACAATCAGCCCCAGCATTTT. Supplemented by reference TRBV5-6 and TRBJ1-5, the full variable domain reads DAGVTQSPTHLIKTRGQQVTLRCSPKSGHDTVSWYQQALGQGPQFIFQYYEEEERQRGNFPDRFSGHQFPNYSSELNVNALLLGDSALYLCASSLGWDMDNQPQHFGDGTRLSIL.